The clone carrying this TCR beta chain occurred once. The length of the CDR3 is 15 residues. Looked up from germline, CDR1 is MNHEY and CDR2 is SVGAGI. The ends lost 5 bases at V and 10 bases at J; junction bases unmatched: 12. This record belongs to a study of immune characterization of retroperitoneal liposarcoma. TCRdb reprocessed the PCR reads with MiXCR, giving one entry per CDR3 protein. The sample contains 10,000 or so distinct CDR3 sequences, about a quarter of which appear only once. The J gene is TRBJ2-1, the V gene TRBV6-5, with 9 nucleotides matching TRBD2. The TCR was taken from a male donor with retroperitoneal liposarcoma. The sequenced sample consisted of tumor tissue. This CDR3 reads CASSVLAGDTYEQFF. The CDR3 DNA reads TGTGCCAGCAGTGTGTTAGCGGGAGATACCTACGAGCAGTTCTTC.